What follows are 30 T cell receptor beta chains derived from one specimen sequenced in a study of blood T cell repertoires in COVID-19. Here immunoSEQ multiplex PCR was the method, and the copy in TCRdb shows in-frame clones only, minus some. The sample contains over 250,000 clones, about 89% of which appear only once. Input material: PBMCs or T cells enriched from blood (not recorded which). All receptors derive from a woman aged 18-30 years who had recovered from COVID-19.

The chain couples TRBV6-5 to TRBJ2-5, with a possible D match to TRBD2 (6 bases). This CDR3 is built from 16 residues. CDR1 and CDR2 (germline): MNHEY, SVGAGI. V lost 6 bases to trimming and J lost 5 bases, with 22 bases between them. CDR3 amino acids: CASRYRDSRPGETQYF. The CDR3, as DNA: TGTGCCAGCAGGTACCGGGACTCCAGACCGGGGGAGACCCAGTACTTC.

The V call is TRBV18, the J call TRBJ1-2; a weak D match, TRBD1 (6 bases). The germline gives CDR1 KGHSH, CDR2 LQKENI. This CDR3 has 14 amino acids. The V end lost 3 bases, the J end lost 4 bases, and 12 bases lay between the germline ends. The CDR3 here is CASSPSTGIYGYTF. Written as DNA, the CDR3 is TGTGCCAGCTCACCCTCGACAGGAATCTATGGCTACACCTTC.

The rearrangement links TRBV9 to TRBJ1-6; D is uncertain. Looked up from germline, CDR1 is SGDLS and CDR2 is YYNGEE. The CDR3 is made up of 13 amino acids. V was trimmed by 0 bases and J by 7 bases, leaving 5 bases between them. The CDR3, as DNA: TGTGCCAGCAGCGTAGGTCAAAATTCACCCCTCCACTTT. Translation: CASSVGQNSPLHF. Drawing the rest from reference TRBV9 and TRBJ1-6, the complete variable domain is DSGVTQTPKHLITATGQRVTLRCSPRSGDLSVYWYQQSLDQGLQFLIQYYNGEERAKGNILERFSAQQFPDLHSELNLSSLELGDSALYFCASSVGQNSPLHFGNGTRLTVT.

As for this clone: This may come from a read error, since a much larger clone is one base off. The gene calls are TRBV7-8 and TRBJ1-1; 7 positions agree with TRBD1. Per the germline V gene, CDR1 is SGHVS and CDR2 is FQNEAQ. This CDR3 is 13 amino acids long. Germline trimming cut 5 bases from V and 1 base from J; bases unmatched to any gene: 1. The DNA of the CDR3 is TGTGCCAGCAGCCCAGGGGGGAACACTGAAGCTTTCTTT. Protein: CASSPGGNTEAFF.

A few counts support this clone. The V gene is TRBV10-3, the J gene TRBJ2-1; 7 bases align to TRBD2. Germline V lookup: CDR1 ENHRY, CDR2 SYGVKD. The CDR3 runs 14 residues. With 1 base clipped from V and 5 bases from J, the junction kept 2 bases outside the gene matches. The CDR3 protein is CAISEWEGNNEQFF. DNA for the CDR3: TGTGCCATCAGTGAGTGGGAGGGAAACAATGAGCAGTTCTTC.

This chain uses TRBV7-2 with TRBJ2-7; 7 bases match TRBD1. Germline loops: CDR1 SGHTA, CDR2 FQGNSA. The CDR3 is made up of 15 amino acids. V lost 3 bases to trimming and J lost 0 bases; unmatched junction nucleotides: 5. CDR3 amino acids: CASSLHRGRSYEQYF. For the CDR3, the DNA is TGTGCCAGCAGCTTGCACAGGGGACGCTCCTACGAGCAGTACTTC.

The chain couples TRBV7-2 to TRBJ1-6; the D gene is possibly TRBD1 (6 bases). The V end lost 4 bases, the J end lost 10 bases, and 11 bases lay between the germline ends. The CDR3 is 13 amino acids. The germline V gene encodes CDR1 SGHTA and CDR2 FQGNSA. CDR3 nucleotide sequence: TGTGCCAGCAGCTCCGAGGGGGACTCACCCCTCCACTTT. Translated: CASSSEGDSPLHF.

The chain couples TRBV15 to TRBJ2-7; D is possibly TRBD2 (6 bases). V was cut by 0 bases and J by 6 bases, with 15 bases left in between. CDR1 is LNHNV and CDR2 is YYDKDF in the germline V gene (reference sequence). This CDR3 is 15 amino acids long. For the CDR3, the DNA is TGTGCCACCAGCAGAGACCCCTTCGGGCGGGGCGAGCAGTACTTC. Protein sequence: CATSRDPFGRGEQYF.

The chain joins TRBV6-5 to TRBJ2-7; 10 bases match TRBD1. The CDR3 totals 12 residues. Germline V gene lookup returns CDR1 MNHEY and CDR2 SVGAGI. J was trimmed by 2 bases and V by 10 bases; bases with no gene match: 2. The chain's CDR3 is CANGQGAYEQYF. The CDR3 DNA reads as TGTGCCAACGGACAGGGGGCCTACGAGCAGTACTTC.

This chain uses TRBV4-3 with TRBJ2-2; TRBD1 matches at 8 bases. Unmatched junction bases numbered 8, after V lost 2 bases and J lost 0 bases. The CDR3 contains 18 residues. Germline-derived CDR1 and CDR2 are LGHNA and YSLEER. CDR3 nucleotides: TGCGCCAGCAGCCAATTTCTGGGACAGGCGACGAACACCGGGGAGCTGTTTTTT. Translating it yields CASSQFLGQATNTGELFF.

This chain connects TRBV14 to TRBJ2-1, with D possibly matching TRBD2 (5 bases). The CDR3 totals 13 residues. Trimming removed 1 base from V and 8 bases from J, with 9 bases in between. Germline assignment: CDR1 SGHDN and CDR2 FVKESK. The CDR3 reads CASSQVRRDEQFF. In DNA form, the CDR3 reads TGTGCCAGCAGCCAAGTTAGGCGGGATGAGCAGTTCTTC.

J is TRBJ1-2 and V is TRBV13; tentative D call: TRBD1 (6 bases). Trimming shortened V by 5 bases and J by 4 bases, and 14 bases separated the two germline ends. The germline gives CDR1 PRHDT, CDR2 FYEKMQ (reference sequence). The CDR3 contains 14 residues. CDR3 loop: CASSLDGTPYGYTF. The CDR3, as DNA: TGTGCCAGCAGCCTTGACGGGACACCCTATGGCTACACCTTC.

V is TRBV15 and J is TRBJ2-2, with a weak D call TRBD1 (5 bases). V was shortened by 5 bases and J by 2 bases, with 9 bases between the two germline ends. There are 14 residues in the CDR3. The germline V gene encodes CDR1 LNHNV and CDR2 YYDKDF (reference sequence). The CDR3, as DNA: TGTGCCACCAGCGGACACCCTAACACCGGGGAGCTGTTTTTT. Its translation: CATSGHPNTGELFF. The complete variable domain, with remaining parts taken from reference TRBV15 and TRBJ2-2, reads DAMVIQNPRYQVTQFGKPVTLSCSQTLNHNVMYWYQQKSSQAPKLLFHYYDKDFNNEADTPDNFQSRRPNTSFCFLDIRSPGLGDTAMYLCATSGHPNTGELFFGEGSRLTVL.

This CDR3 is CAWGRGYETQYF. CDR3 coding DNA: TGTGCCTGGGGCCGGGGGTATGAGACCCAGTACTTC. The chain is built from TRBV30 and TRBJ2-5; perhaps TRBD2 as D (6 bases). Per germline, CDR1 GTSNPN and CDR2 SVGIG (reference sequence). V was trimmed by 5 bases and J by 5 bases, leaving 12 bases between them. The CDR3 totals 12 residues.

J is TRBJ2-7 and V is TRBV15; 7 nucleotides align to TRBD1. Trimming removed 1 base from V and 4 bases from J; junction bases left unmatched: 4. Germline lookup yields CDR1 LNHNV and CDR2 YYDKDF (reference sequence). CDR3 length: 14 residues. CDR3 coding DNA: TGTGCCACCAGCAGAGGAGGGGGCAAGTACGAGCAGTACTTC. Translated: CATSRGGGKYEQYF.

The chain links TRBV27 to TRBJ1-2; D is possibly TRBD1 (6 bases). Germline V gives CDR1 MNHEY, CDR2 SMNVEV (reference sequence). The CDR3 has 16 residues. Between the trimmed V and J ends, which lost 6 bases and 5 bases, there was a span of 22 bases. Here the CDR3 reads CASSQDPGGLEYGYTF. The CDR3 region has the DNA TGTGCCAGCAGCCAAGACCCCGGGGGGCTAGAGTATGGCTACACCTTC.

Only a few counts were recorded for this clone. The rearrangement links TRBV4-1 to TRBJ2-1; 10 positions agree with TRBD2. Looked up from germline, CDR1 is MGHRA and CDR2 is YSYEKL. Trimming cost V 5 bases and J 7 bases; bases outside gene matches: 11. This CDR3 spans 16 amino acids. The CDR3 DNA sequence: TGCGCCAGCAGCAGACTTCATAGCGGGAGGACGAATGAGCAGTTCTTC. It specifies CASSRLHSGRTNEQFF.

This chain joins TRBV19 and TRBJ2-3; TRBD2 agrees at 10 bases. This CDR3 is built from 19 residues. The V gene's germline CDR1 is LNHDA and CDR2 SQIVND (reference sequence). The J segment lost 1 base and the V segment lost 0 bases, leaving 10 bases of the junction unmatched. This chain's CDR3 is CASSIDLWGLAGGTDTQYF. The CDR3 DNA reads as TGTGCCAGTAGTATAGATCTATGGGGGCTAGCGGGGGGCACAGATACGCAGTATTTT. The full variable domain, rest sourced from reference TRBV19 and TRBJ2-3, is DGGITQSPKYLFRKEGQNVTLSCEQNLNHDAMYWYRQDPGQGLRLIYYSQIVNDFQKGDIAEGYSVSREKKESFPLTVTSAQKNPTAFYLCASSIDLWGLAGGTDTQYFGPGTRLTVL.

The chain has TRBV11-3 and TRBJ2-1; TRBD2 might be the D (6 bases). This CDR3 has 17 amino acids. Germline values: CDR1 SGHNT, CDR2 YENEEA. V lost 5 bases and J lost 5, with 22 bases in between. The CDR3 DNA reads as TGTGCCAGCAGCAGAGGAGCGGAGGGAGCTCGGGACAATGAGCAGTTCTTC. Its protein product is CASSRGAEGARDNEQFF. The full variable domain, with the rest looked up from reference TRBV11-3 and TRBJ2-1, is EAGVVQSPRYKIIEKKQPVAFWCNPISGHNTLYWYLQNLGQGPELLIRYENEEAVDDSQLPKDRFSAERLKGVDSTLKIQPAELGDSAVYLCASSRGAEGARDNEQFFGPGTRLTVL.

The chain joins TRBV23-1 to TRBJ2-1; TRBD1 aligns across 9 bases. TRBV23-1 is recorded as an ORF, its role being uncertain. The CDR3 consists of 16 residues. Trimming at V came to 4 bases and at J to 6 bases, leaving 10 bases not matched to a gene. The CDR3 DNA reads as TGCGCCAGCAGTCTTACCGGAGACAGGGGGTGCAATGAGCAGTTCTTC. Translated: CASSLTGDRGCNEQFF.

The chain has TRBV12-3 or TRBV12-4 and TRBJ2-2, with D possibly being TRBD1 (5 bases). This CDR3 region has 13 residues. The germline V and J ends were trimmed by 10 bases and 7 bases, with 16 bases remaining between them. The CDR3 DNA reads as TGTGCCACTCGGAAGGGGTATAACGGGGAGCTGTTTTTT. Protein: CATRKGYNGELFF.

In this sample, this clone turned up a few times. The chain has TRBV19 and TRBJ2-1, with 13 bases that match TRBD2. The CDR3 is made up of 16 amino acids. Looked up from germline, CDR1 is LNHDA and CDR2 is SQIVND (reference sequence). Losses at the gene ends were 3 bases for V and 10 bases for J; bases not matched to a gene: 9. CDR3 region: CASSMLTSGRNWEQFF. CDR3 nucleotide sequence: TGTGCCAGTAGTATGCTGACTAGCGGGAGGAATTGGGAGCAGTTCTTC.

The V gene is TRBV11-2, the J gene TRBJ2-2; unclear D gene. Trimming removed 5 bases from V and 8 bases from J, with 9 bases in between. There are 12 residues in the CDR3. Germline V gives CDR1 SGHAT, CDR2 FQNNGV. The CDR3 sequence: CASSRSGGELFF. CDR3 nucleotides: TGTGCCAGCAGCCGGAGTGGGGGGGAGCTGTTTTTT.

The J gene is TRBJ2-3, the V gene TRBV27; D is unresolved. Germline CDR1 is MNHEY and CDR2 is SMNVEV (reference sequence). V dropped 5 bases and J dropped 2 bases, with 17 bases sitting between them. The CDR3 is made up of 16 amino acids. The CDR3 is CASSILFSSNTDTQYF. In DNA, the CDR3 is TGTGCCAGCAGTATACTTTTTAGCTCGAACACAGATACGCAGTATTTT.

The rearrangement links TRBV6-2 or TRBV6-3 to TRBJ2-7, with a possible D match to TRBD2 (6 bases). V was trimmed by 3 bases and J by 4 bases, leaving 10 bases between them. CDR3 length equals 13 residues. Germline V gene sequence: CDR1 MNHEY, CDR2 SVGEGT. CDR3 in amino acids: CASSYTGGYEQYF. CDR3 in DNA: TGTGCCAGCAGTTATACTGGGGGGTACGAGCAGTACTTC.

This clone has just one count. The V gene is TRBV28, the J gene TRBJ1-2, with unresolved D. The CDR3 consists of 11 residues. Trimming shortened V by 3 bases and J by 12 bases, and 11 bases separated the two germline ends. Germline V gene data show CDR1 as MDHEN and CDR2 as SYDVKM. The CDR3 loop is CASSFGPPHTF. CDR3 DNA sequence: TGTGCCAGCAGTTTTGGGCCCCCCCACACCTTC.

The genes are TRBV25-1 and TRBJ1-2, with D unresolved. Per the germline V gene, CDR1 is MGHDK and CDR2 is SYGVNS. V was trimmed by 2 bases and J by 4 bases, leaving 11 bases between them. The CDR3 runs 14 residues. The CDR3, as DNA: TGTGCCAGCAGTGAAAACACCTTACCCTATGGCTACACCTTC. This translates into CASSENTLPYGYTF.

This clone was seen just once. The CDR3 region has the DNA TGTGCCAGCAGCCCAACCCCGGGACAGGGATTCTACGAGCAGTACTTC. Amino acids: CASSPTPGQGFYEQYF. The rearrangement links TRBV7-9 to TRBJ2-7; 9 positions match TRBD1. V lost 5 bases and J lost 3; bases outside the gene matches: 11. The CDR3 spans 16 residues. Germline V lookup: CDR1 SEHNR, CDR2 FQNEAQ (reference sequence). The full variable domain, rest sourced from reference TRBV7-9 and TRBJ2-7, is DTGVSQNPRHKITKRGQNVTFRCDPISEHNRLYWYRQTLGQGPEFLTYFQNEAQLEKSRLLSDRFSAERPKGSFSTLEIQRTEQGDSAMYLCASSPTPGQGFYEQYFGPGTRLTVT.

V usage is TRBV30 and J usage is TRBJ2-3; 11 bases agree with TRBD2. V lost 3 bases and J lost 5; bases outside the gene matches: 4. The CDR3 loop spans 14 amino acids. From germline, CDR1 is GTSNPN and CDR2 SVGIG (reference sequence). The CDR3 sequence: CAWSLAGGQDTQYF. The CDR3 nucleotides read TGTGCCTGGAGCCTAGCGGGGGGCCAAGATACGCAGTATTTT.

The gene calls are TRBV11-3 and TRBJ1-2; the match to TRBD1 covers 8 bases. This CDR3 region has 12 residues. CDR1 SGHNT and CDR2 YENEEA come from the germline V gene. V lost 5 bases to trimming and J lost 13 bases; unmatched junction nucleotides: 9. This CDR3 is CASSRTGSLATF. DNA for the CDR3: TGTGCCAGCAGCCGGACAGGGTCCCTGGCCACCTTC. The entire variable domain, with the rest obtained from reference TRBV11-3 and TRBJ1-2, is as follows: EAGVVQSPRYKIIEKKQPVAFWCNPISGHNTLYWYLQNLGQGPELLIRYENEEAVDDSQLPKDRFSAERLKGVDSTLKIQPAELGDSAVYLCASSRTGSLATFGSGTRLTVV.